Below, 30 T cell receptor beta chains from the same sample are listed, as sequenced in a study of CD8 T cells in Susac syndrome. RNA totalling roughly 0.45 to 1 ug underwent reverse transcription with random hexamers. MiXCR, applied by TCRdb to the immunoSEQ multiplex PCR reads, yields one record per CDR3 protein. The sample lists under 200,000 distinct CDR3 sequences; almost 96% were seen once. Input material: CD4+ T cells from PBMCs. The source is a human donor with Susac syndrome.

This clonotype was seen just once. V usage is TRBV9 and J usage is TRBJ1-3; TRBD1 might be the D (5 bases). Trimming stripped 0 bases from V and 0 bases from J, with 10 bases between. There are 16 residues in the CDR3. Germline CDR1 reads SGDLS; CDR2 reads YYNGEE. CDR3 nucleotide sequence: TGTGCCAGCAGCGTAGGACGGGGCCTCTCTGGAAACACCATATATTTT. The encoded protein is CASSVGRGLSGNTIYF.

The chain employs TRBV30 and TRBJ2-1; 8 bases are shared with TRBD1. Trimming at V came to 3 bases and at J to 4 bases, leaving 8 bases not matched to a gene. The CDR3 length is 15 residues. Looked up from germline, CDR1 is GTSNPN and CDR2 is SVGIG (reference sequence). The CDR3 nucleotides read TGTGCCTGGAGCGGACAGGGCGGAGTGTACAATGAGCAGTTCTTC. Its protein is CAWSGQGGVYNEQFF.

The CDR3 reads CASNKGPTAGANVLTF. In nucleotides, the CDR3 is TGTGCCAGCAACAAGGGGCCCACAGCTGGGGCCAACGTCCTGACTTTC. The gene calls are TRBV2 and TRBJ2-6, with D perhaps matching TRBD1 (5 bases). CDR3 length: 16 amino acids. V was clipped by 7 bases and J by 2 bases, with 15 bases between them. Germline CDR1 is SNHLY and CDR2 is FYNNEI.

V is TRBV24-1 and J is TRBJ2-3, with 7 bases aligning to TRBD1. The CDR3 runs 14 residues. Germline lookup yields CDR1 KGHDR and CDR2 SFDVKD. V gave up 4 bases and J gave up 6 bases; unmatched junction bases: 6. CDR3: CATSEGQSSDTQYF. In DNA, the CDR3 is TGTGCCACCAGTGAGGGACAGAGTTCCGATACGCAGTATTTT.

The genes are TRBV20-1 and TRBJ2-5; 12 nucleotides match TRBD2. CDR1 is DFQATT and CDR2 is SNEGSKA in the germline V gene (reference sequence). There are 15 residues in the CDR3. Unmatched junction bases numbered 8, after V lost 3 bases and J lost 6 bases. Written as DNA, the CDR3 is TGCAGTGCTAGCGAGCTAGCGGGGGGGCCGCAGACCCAGTACTTC. It encodes CSASELAGGPQTQYF.

This rearrangement joins TRBV20-1 to TRBJ1-2; D gene uncertain. Per germline, CDR1 DFQATT and CDR2 SNEGSKA (reference sequence). The CDR3 extends over 13 amino acids. Trimming pared 3 bases from V and 0 bases from J, leaving 8 bases between. The CDR3 region is CSARSAPNYGYTF. In DNA form, the CDR3 reads TGCAGTGCTAGGAGTGCCCCTAACTATGGCTACACCTTC.

The chain has TRBV12-3 or TRBV12-4 and TRBJ2-1; tentative D call: TRBD2 (5 bases). The CDR3 totals 15 residues. The germline V and J ends were trimmed by 1 base and 5 bases, with 12 bases remaining between them. The CDR3 protein is CASSLGRVIHNEQFF. DNA for the CDR3: TGTGCCAGCAGTTTAGGGCGGGTGATACACAATGAGCAGTTCTTC.

J is TRBJ1-2 and V is TRBV30; D remains unclear. Germline values: CDR1 GTSNPN, CDR2 SVGIG (reference sequence). V lost 2 bases, J lost 6 bases, and 19 bases lay in between. This CDR3 spans 15 amino acids. The CDR3 here is CAWSFSRARQDGYTF. The CDR3 coding sequence is TGTGCCTGGAGTTTTTCGAGGGCCCGGCAGGATGGCTACACCTTC.

The J gene is TRBJ2-1, the V gene TRBV5-4, with 12 bases lining up with TRBD2. The germline gives CDR1 SGHNT, CDR2 YYREEE (reference sequence). With V trimmed by 7 bases and J by 4 bases, 6 bases remained unmatched. There are 15 residues in the CDR3. The CDR3 reads CASGALAGGYNEQFF. Here the CDR3 DNA reads TGTGCCAGCGGGGCACTAGCGGGGGGATACAATGAGCAGTTCTTC.

CDR3 sequence (DNA): TGTGCCAGCACGAGGGACAGGGCTAACAATGAGCAGTTCTTC. Amino acid sequence: CASTRDRANNEQFF. The chain couples TRBV18 to TRBJ2-1, with 9 bases matching TRBD1. The CDR3 runs 14 residues. Trimming removed 8 bases from V and 5 bases from J; junction bases left unmatched: 7. Germline assignment: CDR1 KGHSH and CDR2 LQKENI.

The chain carries TRBV15 and TRBJ2-2; 7 nucleotides match TRBD1. Germline-derived CDR1 and CDR2 are LNHNV and YYDKDF (reference sequence). Trimming at V came to 7 bases and at J to 4 bases, leaving 9 bases not matched to a gene. This CDR3 has 15 residues. Written as DNA, the CDR3 is TGTGCCACCAAGACGAGGGGGCCGGGCACCGGGGAGCTGTTTTTT. It translates to CATKTRGPGTGELFF.

The gene calls are TRBV9 and TRBJ1-1; possibly TRBD1 for D (5 bases). Germline V gene lookup returns CDR1 SGDLS and CDR2 YYNGEE. V shed 3 bases and J shed 5 bases, with 11 bases lying between them. The CDR3 contains 13 residues. CDR3 residues: CASSGAGWTEAFF. Written as DNA, the CDR3 is TGTGCCAGCAGCGGAGCAGGGTGGACTGAAGCTTTCTTT.

The chain employs TRBV7-2 and TRBJ2-7, with TRBD1 as a possible D gene (5 bases). The ends were cut back, 2 bases at V and 2 bases at J, with 13 bases in the middle. The CDR3 has 15 residues. The germline V gene encodes CDR1 SGHTA and CDR2 FQGNSA. In DNA, the CDR3 is TGTGCCAGCAGCTTAAGGCAGGGCGATCCCTACGAGCAGTACTTC. Its translation is CASSLRQGDPYEQYF.

This chain uses TRBV15 with TRBJ2-3, with 10 nucleotides matching TRBD2. V gave up 0 bases and J gave up 2 bases; unmatched junction bases: 5. The CDR3 is 17 residues long. The germline V gene has CDR1 LNHNV and CDR2 YYDKDF (reference sequence). CDR3 in DNA: TGTGCCACCAGCAGAGAGTTAGCGGGGGGCCCCACAGATACGCAGTATTTT. It encodes CATSRELAGGPTDTQYF.

The chain is built from TRBV5-1 and TRBJ2-2; D remains ambiguous. Germline-derived CDR1 and CDR2 are SGHRS and YFSETQ. Trimming left V 4 bases short and J 4 bases short, with 8 bases between. This CDR3 spans 13 amino acids. The CDR3 DNA sequence: TGCGCCAGCAGCCCAAGACCCACCGGGGAGCTGTTTTTT. It codes for CASSPRPTGELFF.

The rearrangement links TRBV20-1 to TRBJ2-2; TRBD2 is a possible D gene (5 bases). The CDR3 is 12 residues long. Germline V gives CDR1 DFQATT, CDR2 SNEGSKA (reference sequence). The germline V and J ends were trimmed by 4 bases and 6 bases, with 9 bases remaining between them. CDR3 amino acids: CSAMRAAGELFF. The DNA for the CDR3 is TGCAGTGCTATGCGAGCGGCCGGGGAGCTGTTTTTT.

CDR3 coding DNA: TGTGCCAGCAGCCAACCGTCCTCGAACACTGAAGCTTTCTTT. Protein: CASSQPSSNTEAFF. The genes are TRBV4-2 and TRBJ1-1; the D is unclear. Per germline, CDR1 LGHNA and CDR2 YNFKEQ. V shed 2 bases and J shed 1 base, with 8 bases lying between them. This CDR3 is 14 amino acids long.

The V call is TRBV9, the J call TRBJ2-7; possibly TRBD1 for D (6 bases). From germline, CDR1 is SGDLS and CDR2 YYNGEE. V shed 6 bases and J shed 2 bases, with 15 bases lying between them. The CDR3 runs to 14 residues. CDR3 sequence (DNA): TGTGCCAGCAACGCAGGGGTCCCTCCCTACGAGCAGTACTTC. Amino acids: CASNAGVPPYEQYF.

The CDR3, as DNA: TGTGCCAGCTCACCATGGAACCCCAATGAGCAGTTCTTC. Its translation is CASSPWNPNEQFF. J is TRBJ2-1 and V is TRBV18; D gene ambiguous. V lost 2 bases and J lost 6, with 8 bases in between. The CDR3 consists of 13 residues. Germline V gene sequence: CDR1 KGHSH, CDR2 LQKENI.

The V call is TRBV30, the J call TRBJ1-2; D is uncertain. The CDR3 totals 13 residues. V lost 4 bases to trimming and J lost 4 bases, with 13 bases between them. The germline gives CDR1 GTSNPN, CDR2 SVGIG (reference sequence). Written as DNA, the CDR3 is TGTGCCTGGACGGCAGGCGAAGGCTATGGCTACACCTTC. Its translation: CAWTAGEGYGYTF.

The rearrangement links TRBV6-4 to TRBJ1-1; D is uncertain. This CDR3 has 14 amino acids. With 4 bases removed from V and 2 bases from J, the gap between germline ends came to 11 bases. CDR1 and CDR2 from the germline V gene are MRHNA and SNTAGT. DNA for the CDR3: TGTGCCAGCAGTGTTTTCCCCGATAACACTGAAGCTTTCTTT. Protein product: CASSVFPDNTEAFF.

This clonotype is a singleton in its sample. The rearrangement joins TRBV28 to TRBJ1-2; D is ambiguous. The CDR3 totals 12 residues. CDR1 MDHEN and CDR2 SYDVKM come from the germline V gene. The V gene lost 6 bases and the J gene lost 5 bases, with 10 bases spanning the gap. This CDR3 reads CASSLPTYGYTF. CDR3 in DNA: TGTGCCAGCAGCTTACCTACGTATGGCTACACCTTC.

This clonotype came up once. The J gene is TRBJ1-2, the V gene TRBV30; tentatively, D is TRBD1 (5 bases). The CDR3 length is 12 residues. V lost 4 bases and J lost 7, with 13 bases in between. Germline CDR1 is GTSNPN and CDR2 is SVGIG (reference sequence). The CDR3 DNA is TGTGCCTGGAACAGGATTGAGGCTGGCTACACCTTC. Translated: CAWNRIEAGYTF.

The V and J genes are TRBV6-2 or TRBV6-3 and TRBJ1-1, with D perhaps TRBD1 (5 bases). Trimming removed 6 bases at V and 6 bases at J, with 8 bases between. The CDR3 extends over 11 amino acids. Germline V CDR1 and CDR2: MNHEY, SVGEGT. The CDR3 DNA reads TGTGCCAGCAGGGAGACAGCTGAAGCTTTCTTT. Protein: CASRETAEAFF.

The genes are TRBV5-1 and TRBJ2-7; possibly TRBD1 or TRBD2 for D (5 bases each). The CDR3 runs 15 residues. V lost 4 bases, J lost 0 bases, and 14 bases lay in between. CDR1 is SGHRS and CDR2 is YFSETQ in the germline V gene. Here the CDR3 DNA reads TGCGCCAGCAGCGCCGGGACGGCGAGCTCCTACGAGCAGTACTTC. Translated: CASSAGTASSYEQYF.

This chain joins TRBV11-1 and TRBJ1-1, with 9 bases aligning to TRBD1. The CDR3 covers 14 residues. Trimming took 7 bases from V and 5 from J; bases not matched to a gene: 8. From germline, CDR1 is SGHAT and CDR2 FQDESV (reference sequence). CDR3 in amino acids: CASTRDRGGTEAFF. The CDR3 DNA sequence: TGTGCCAGCACCAGAGACAGGGGGGGGACTGAAGCTTTCTTT.

This clonotype appeared a single time. The rearrangement uses TRBV29-1 and TRBJ2-7, with D perhaps matching TRBD1 (6 bases). This CDR3 is 13 amino acids long. V was shortened by 4 bases and J by 0 bases, with 10 bases between the two germline ends. Germline CDR1 and CDR2: SQVTM and ANQGSEA. CDR3 protein: CSVGPRGSYEQYF. CDR3 DNA: TGCAGCGTTGGGCCCAGGGGCTCCTACGAGCAGTACTTC.

The J gene is TRBJ1-1, the V gene TRBV30, with D hard to call. Germline CDR1 is GTSNPN and CDR2 is SVGIG (reference sequence). The CDR3 totals 10 residues. The V and J ends lost 1 base and 4 bases respectively, with 1 base between them. The CDR3 here is CAWSATEAFF. In nucleotides, the CDR3 is TGTGCCTGGAGTGCCACTGAAGCTTTCTTT.

V gene TRBV6-2 or TRBV6-3 combines with J gene TRBJ1-1; D is perhaps TRBD1 (5 bases). Germline CDR1 reads MNHEY; CDR2 reads SVGEGT. The CDR3 spans 14 residues. V was trimmed by 2 bases and J by 0 bases, leaving 7 bases between them. In nucleotides, the CDR3 is TGTGCCAGCAGTTACGGGGGGATGAACACTGAAGCTTTCTTT. It codes for CASSYGGMNTEAFF.

This chain joins TRBV19 and TRBJ2-2; 7 nucleotides line up with TRBD1. The CDR3 runs 14 residues. The trim removed 5 bases at V and 7 bases at J, leaving 7 bases unmatched. Germline V gene data show CDR1 as LNHDA and CDR2 as SQIVND (reference sequence). CDR3 bases: TGTGCCAGTAGTGTCATCCGGGACAGCGGGGAGCTGTTTTTT. Encoded protein: CASSVIRDSGELFF.